The clone carrying this T cell receptor beta chain was seen just once. Antigen specificity is unknown. The sample belongs to a study of persistence of HIV-infected CD4 T cells. This was the immunoSEQ version 4 assay in survey mode. The table came from immunoSEQ multiplex PCR; TCRdb's copy has only in-frame clones and leaves some out. The sample lists roughly 35,000 clones, 75% to 90% occurring once. The stimulus was lysate of CMV-infected fibroblasts, around 10 ug/mL. Sorted nonresponding memory CD4+ T cells were CD40L-negative, CD69-negative, CD45RO-high. Study conclusions and caveats: Rare CMV-responding cells carrying HIV-1 proviruses were not analyzed separately for TCR.

The sample here was CD4+ T cells sorted from PBMCs after approximately 18-hour stimulation, taken from a patient who received antiretroviral therapy. The receptor's source is an adult man with HIV who was CMV-seropositive.

This chain's CDR3 is CASSYSWGSGNEKLFF. CDR3 in DNA: TGTGCCAGCAGTTACTCTTGGGGGAGCGGTAATGAAAAACTGTTTTTT. The V and J genes are TRBV6-5 and TRBJ1-4, with a weak D call TRBD1 (5 bases). V lost 0 bases and J 4 bases, leaving 12 bases between the germline ends. This CDR3 spans 16 amino acids. CDR1 is MNHEY, CDR2 SVGAGI, per germline.